This is a list of T cell receptor beta chains from one sample in a study of blood T cell repertoires in COVID-19. The data were produced by immunoSEQ multiplex PCR, yet TCRdb's version contains in-frame clones alone and is incomplete. Found here are some 89,000 clones, 65% to 85% of them singletons; the top ten hold 11%. Sequences were obtained from peripheral blood. These receptor sequences come from a man in his 70s with acute or convalescent COVID-19. The CDR3 runs from the conserved cysteine through the conserved F or W. Each record gives: clone size, D gene, J gene, V gene, CDR3 DNA, CDR3 protein. A D gene is named only where the DNA matches it firmly. The listing skips clone size in some rows; elsewhere it reads once, few, many or a size class.

>.|TRBD2|TRBJ2-3|TRBV7-2
TGTGCCAGCAGCCTCCTGGTAGGGCGGGGGAGGACAGATACGCAGTATTTT
CASSLLVGRGRTDTQYF
>once|.|TRBJ2-2|TRBV2
TGTGCCAGCAGCTTGGACAGAAACACCGGGGAGCTGTTTTTT
CASSLDRNTGELFF
>.|TRBD2|TRBJ2-1|TRBV11-2
TGTGCCAGCAGCTTAGTAGAGTCTAGCGGGGGGGCCCGTGCACCCGAAAGGTTCTTC
CASSLVESSGGARAPERFF
>few|.|TRBJ1-4|TRBV6-1
TGTGCCAGCAGCGAAGCGGCCGAAAAACTGTTTTTT
CASSEAAEKLFF
>few|.|TRBJ2-7|TRBV11-2
TGTGCCAGCAGCTTAAATTTCCCCATCCCCTACGAGCAGTACTTC
CASSLNFPIPYEQYF
>.|.|TRBJ2-7|TRBV5-6
TGTGCCAGCAGCTTGGGAGCACTAAGCTCCTACGAGCAGTACTTC
CASSLGALSSYEQYF
>many|.|TRBJ1-1|TRBV6-5
TGTGCCAGCAGTTACCGGAGGGACACTGAAGCTTTCTTT
CASSYRRDTEAFF
>.|TRBD1|TRBJ2-5|TRBV7-2
TGTGCCAGCAGCTCCAGGGTGGGACAGGGGGTTGGAGAGACCCAGTACTTC
CASSSRVGQGVGETQYF
>.|TRBD1|TRBJ2-1|TRBV7-2
TGTGCCAGCAGCTCCGGGACAGGGATCTTGGGCAATGAGCAGTTCTTC
CASSSGTGILGNEQFF
>.|.|TRBJ2-3|TRBV5-8
TGTGCCAGCAGCTTGGGTTGGGGCCCTAGCACAGATACGCAGTATTTT
CASSLGWGPSTDTQYF
>.|TRBD1|TRBJ2-3|TRBV11-2
TGTGCCAGCAGCTTAGAGGGCAGGGGGCACGATACGCAGTATTTT
CASSLEGRGHDTQYF
>few|TRBD1|TRBJ1-3|TRBV19
TGTGCCAGTAGCACGGGACAGAGTATCTCTGGAAACACCATATATTTT
CASSTGQSISGNTIYF
>.|TRBD1|TRBJ2-2|TRBV5-4
TGTGCCAGCAGGCCGGGACAGGGAGCCACCGGGGAGCTGTTTTTT
CASRPGQGATGELFF
>few|.|TRBJ2-2|TRBV3-1/TRBV3-2
TGTGCCAGCAGCCACCCGACAGGCACTTACACCGGGGAGCTGTTTTTT
CASSHPTGTYTGELFF
>.|.|TRBJ1-1|TRBV6-5
TGTGCCAGCAGTTACGCAGGGGCGCGGACTGAAGCTTTCTTT
CASSYAGARTEAFF
>.|TRBD1|TRBJ2-3|TRBV18
TGTGCCAGCTCACCTCGGGACAGAGCAGATACGCAGTATTTT
CASSPRDRADTQYF
>.|.|TRBJ2-1|TRBV12-3/TRBV12-4
TGTGCCAGCAGTCGACAGAACAATGAGCAGTTCTTC
CASSRQNNEQFF
>.|.|TRBJ2-7|TRBV2
TGTGCCACCAACTTGGGGGTGACAGGTGTCTACGAGCAGTACTTC
CATNLGVTGVYEQYF
>.|.|TRBJ1-5|TRBV6-1
TGTGCCAGCAGTGAAGCAGGAGGGATTAGTCAGCCCCAGCATTTT
CASSEAGGISQPQHF
>.|TRBD1|TRBJ2-1|TRBV7-2
TGTGCCAGCAGCCCCCGACAGGGGGGGGGCAATGAGCAGTTCTTC
CASSPRQGGGNEQFF
>few|.|TRBJ1-2|TRBV19
TGTGCCAGTAGGTCGGGTGGGTCGGTCGTGCTTGGCTACACCTTC
CASRSGGSVVLGYTF
>.|.|TRBJ2-2|TRBV4-1
TGCGCCAGCAGCCCCCTCCTTAGGGGGAAGGCCGGGGAGCTGTTTTTT
CASSPLLRGKAGELFF
>.|.|TRBJ1-5|TRBV5-6
TGTGCCAGCAGCTTTATGGGGGCGAGCAATCAGCCCCAGCATTTT
CASSFMGASNQPQHF
>.|TRBD1|TRBJ1-2|TRBV30
TGTGCCTGGAGTCCGACAGGGGTAGGGTATGGCTACACCTTC
CAWSPTGVGYGYTF
>.|.|TRBJ2-5|TRBV18
TGTGCCAGCTCCTACAGGGCACAGGGTCGTGAGACCCAGTACTTC
CASSYRAQGRETQYF
>.|.|TRBJ1-2|TRBV6-5
TGTGCCAGCAGTTACTCGAGGACAGACGTCTATGGCTACACCTTC
CASSYSRTDVYGYTF
>.|.|TRBJ1-1|TRBV5-1
TGCGCCAGCAGCTTGTCCAGGGCTGGTGAAGCTTTCTTT
CASSLSRAGEAFF
>.|.|TRBJ2-7|TRBV2
TGTGCCGGGCGGGACCGAGTGGAGCAGTACTTC
CAGRDRVEQYF
>.|.|TRBJ1-1|TRBV12-5
TGTGCTAGTGGTTTGGGCCGGGGGGCTGAAGCTTTCTTT
CASGLGRGAEAFF
>.|.|TRBJ1-6|TRBV6-5
TGTGCCAGCAGTTACAGGGGGGGACCCCTCCACTTT
CASSYRGGPLHF
>.|.|TRBJ2-5|TRBV11-1
TGTGCCAGCAGCCCCACCCTCTCGGGGGGCTCAAAGACCCAGTACTTC
CASSPTLSGGSKTQYF
>many|.|TRBJ1-6|TRBV2
TGTGCCAGCAGTACCCCGGGGGGTCCTTCACCCCTCCACTTT
CASSTPGGPSPLHF
>few|.|TRBJ2-1|TRBV4-1
TGCGCCAGCAGCCAAGGGCAGGGGACGAGGAATGAGCAGTTCTTC
CASSQGQGTRNEQFF
>.|.|TRBJ2-1|TRBV10-3
TGTGCCATCAGCCGGGACACTTTATCCTACAATGAGCAGTTCTTC
CAISRDTLSYNEQFF
>.|TRBD1|TRBJ1-6|TRBV3-1/TRBV3-2
TGTGCCAGCAGCCGCACAGGGGAGGATTCACCCCTCCACTTT
CASSRTGEDSPLHF
>.|TRBD1|TRBJ1-2|TRBV19
TGTGCCAGTAGTACGGGACAGGAAGGAGGTGGCTACACCTTC
CASSTGQEGGGYTF
>.|TRBD1|TRBJ2-2|TRBV5-4
TGTGCCAGCAGCCCGGGACAGGGGGTTTCCGGGGAGCTGTTTTTT
CASSPGQGVSGELFF
>.|TRBD1|TRBJ1-1|TRBV27
TGTGCCAGCAGTAGCTACCGGGACAGGGGTACTGAAGCTTTCTTT
CASSSYRDRGTEAFF
>.|TRBD2|TRBJ2-3|TRBV5-1
TGCGCCAGCAGCTCACTCACTAGCGGGGGGATGGATACGCAGTATTTT
CASSSLTSGGMDTQYF
>.|.|TRBJ1-1|TRBV18
TGTGCCAGCTCTTTCCCCCCGAGGACACTGAACACTGAAGCTTTCTTT
CASSFPPRTLNTEAFF
>once|.|TRBJ1-1|TRBV11-3
TGTGCCAGCAGCTTGGGGCAGAGGACTGAAGCTTTCTTT
CASSLGQRTEAFF
>.|.|TRBJ2-5|TRBV5-1
TGCGCCAGCAGCTTTAGCCCGACAGGACAAGAGACCCAGTACTTC
CASSFSPTGQETQYF
>.|.|TRBJ2-1|TRBV9
TGTGCCAGCAGCGTAGTCAGTCTAGGAGGGGCTGAGCAGTTCTTC
CASSVVSLGGAEQFF
>.|.|TRBJ1-3|TRBV5-1
TGCGCCAGCAGCCGGGACACCGGCTCTGGAAACACCATATATTTT
CASSRDTGSGNTIYF
>.|.|TRBJ1-5|TRBV19
TGTGCCAGTAGCCCGCTCGCCCAGCGGCAGACTAGCAATCAGCCCCAGCATTTT
CASSPLAQRQTSNQPQHF
>.|.|TRBJ1-2|TRBV4-1
TGCGCCAGCAGCCAAGAAGCCAGGACAGACTACACCTTC
CASSQEARTDYTF
>.|TRBD1|TRBJ1-1|TRBV2
TGTGCCAGCGCACTCGGACAGGGGGGCACTGAAGCTTTCTTT
CASALGQGGTEAFF
>.|.|TRBJ1-6|TRBV14
TGTGCCAGCAGCCATACAGGGCGAGGATGGTCACCCCTCCACTTT
CASSHTGRGWSPLHF
>.|.|TRBJ2-3|TRBV19
TGTGCCAGTAGTATAGCGGGGACAAAAAGCACAGATACGCAGTATTTT
CASSIAGTKSTDTQYF
>few|TRBD2|TRBJ2-1|TRBV6-5
TGTGCCAGCAGCCTCGGGGGGAATGAGCAGTTCTTC
CASSLGGNEQFF